This T cell receptor (beta chain) was profiled in a study of Ad26.COV2.S vaccination and SARS-CoV-2 variants. Whole-study findings and limits: The study found higher spike-specific TCR breadth in vaccine than placebo recipients.

This clone has a handful of counts. Its antigen is not identified. As to treatment: some 20 received Ad26.COV2.S at low or high dose, single or two shots; roughly 5 received placebo; per-sample allocation not given. Sampling took place 63 days after the first vaccine or placebo injection. The shot given was an Ad26 vector that makes Wuhan-strain SARS-CoV-2 spike. The method was immunoSEQ multiplex PCR; TCRdb's version includes in-frame clones alone and lacks a portion of them. Among around 250,000 clones listed, roughly 87% were seen once. Trimming removed 0 bases from V and 6 bases from J, with 4 bases in between. The CDR3 length is 13 residues. Germline V gene sequence: CDR1 SGHRS, CDR2 YFSETQ.

The sequence came from a person between 18 and 65 years old who received the Ad26.COV2.S COVID-19 vaccine or a placebo. Sequences were derived from peripheral blood, sampled in a trial of Ad26.COV2.S vaccine versus placebo. The genes are TRBV5-1 and TRBJ1-6; D call uncertain. The CDR3, as DNA: TGCGCCAGCAGCTTGGCGGTTAATTCACCCCTCCACTTT. Amino acids: CASSLAVNSPLHF. Together with reference TRBV5-1 and TRBJ1-6, the CDR3 gives the full variable domain: KAGVTQTPRYLIKTRGQQVTLSCSPISGHRSVSWYQQTPGQGLQFLFEYFSETQRNKGNFPGRFSGRQFSNSRSEMNVSTLELGDSALYLCASSLAVNSPLHFGNGTRLTVT.